The 18 T cell receptor beta chains in this list originate from one sample, sequenced in a study of blood T cell repertoires in COVID-19. TCRdb's table, derived via immunoSEQ multiplex PCR, lists solely in-frame clones and lacks some. The sample has around 77,000 clones, around 83% seen once. The specimen sequenced was peripheral blood. These TCRs come from a man aged 25 to 45 with COVID-19, enrolled during active disease.

The rearrangement links TRBV4-3 to TRBJ2-2, with D maybe TRBD1 (6 bases). Trimming shortened V by 0 bases and J by 5 bases, and 13 bases separated the two germline ends. Germline CDR1 reads LGHNA; CDR2 reads YSLEER. The CDR3 is 16 residues long. Here the CDR3 reads CASSQDFRGDTGELFF. The CDR3 DNA is TGCGCCAGCAGCCAAGATTTCAGGGGAGATACCGGGGAGCTGTTTTTT.

The chain uses TRBV19 and TRBJ2-1; 8 bases are shared with TRBD2. The J segment lost 3 bases and the V segment lost 5 bases, leaving 3 bases of the junction unmatched. In germline, CDR1 is LNHDA, CDR2 SQIVND (reference sequence). The CDR3 has 14 amino acids. The CDR3 loop reads CASSPAGDYNEQFF. For the CDR3, the DNA is TGTGCCAGTAGTCCAGCGGGAGACTACAATGAGCAGTTCTTC.

J is TRBJ1-2 and V is TRBV12-3 or TRBV12-4; D is unresolved. With 3 bases removed from V and 3 bases from J, the gap between germline ends came to 8 bases. This CDR3 spans 13 amino acids. The CDR3 region is CASSLMADYGYTF. As DNA, the CDR3 is TGTGCCAGCAGTTTGATGGCAGACTATGGCTACACCTTC.

V is TRBV10-3 and J is TRBJ2-5; D might be TRBD2 (7 bases). The CDR3 has 14 residues. Germline assignment: CDR1 ENHRY and CDR2 SYGVKD. Between the trimmed V and J ends, which lost 8 bases and 3 bases, there was a span of 16 bases. This chain's CDR3 is CAISGGRVEETQYF. CDR3 nucleotides: TGTGCCATCTCGGGGGGCAGGGTGGAAGAGACCCAGTACTTC.

The CDR3 nucleotides are TGTGCCACCAGCACGGAACAGGGGGGATCACCCGAGCAGTACTTC. Its protein product is CATSTEQGGSPEQYF. The chain uses TRBV15 and TRBJ2-7, with 8 bases that match TRBD1. The CDR3 runs to 15 residues. Per germline, CDR1 LNHNV and CDR2 YYDKDF (reference sequence). Unmatched junction bases numbered 11, after V lost 4 bases and J lost 6 bases.

This clone was detected a few times. The chain joins TRBV5-1 to TRBJ2-3; tentative D call: TRBD1 (5 bases). The germline V gene has CDR1 SGHRS and CDR2 YFSETQ. V was pared by 5 bases and J by 4 bases, with 14 bases between. CDR3 length equals 14 residues. The CDR3 DNA sequence: TGCGCCAGCAGTCGTGATTCAGGGTCAGATACGCAGTATTTT. Amino acid sequence: CASSRDSGSDTQYF.

The chain carries TRBV7-3 and TRBJ2-2; 9 bases agree with TRBD2. There are 16 residues in the CDR3. V was pared by 4 bases and J by 5 bases, with 8 bases of the junction left unmatched. Per germline, CDR1 SGHTA and CDR2 FQGTGA. This chain's CDR3 is CASSSVAGVGTGELFF. The CDR3 nucleotides read TGTGCCAGCAGCTCCGTAGCGGGAGTGGGGACCGGGGAGCTGTTTTTT. The full variable domain, its missing parts supplied by reference TRBV7-3 and TRBJ2-2, is GAGVSQTPSNKVTEKGKYVELRCDPISGHTALYWYRQSLGQGPEFLIYFQGTGAADDSGLPNDRFFAVRPEGSVSTLKIQRTERGDSAVYLCASSSVAGVGTGELFFGEGSRLTVL.

This clone was seen a single time. V and J are TRBV5-1 and TRBJ1-2; TRBD1 aligns across 11 bases. The V gene's germline CDR1 is SGHRS and CDR2 YFSETQ. The CDR3 is 15 amino acids. V gave up 4 bases and J gave up 0 bases; unmatched junction bases: 2. The CDR3 coding sequence is TGCGCCAGCAGCCGGGGACAGGGGGCTAACTATGGCTACACCTTC. Protein product: CASSRGQGANYGYTF. The full variable domain, with the rest looked up from reference TRBV5-1 and TRBJ1-2, is KAGVTQTPRYLIKTRGQQVTLSCSPISGHRSVSWYQQTPGQGLQFLFEYFSETQRNKGNFPGRFSGRQFSNSRSEMNVSTLELGDSALYLCASSRGQGANYGYTFGSGTRLTVV.

The chain carries TRBV19 and TRBJ2-6; TRBD1 matches at 8 bases. With 3 bases clipped from V and 0 bases from J, the junction kept 10 bases outside the gene matches. CDR1 LNHDA and CDR2 SQIVND come from the germline V gene (reference sequence). The CDR3 loop spans 19 amino acids. CDR3 in amino acids: CASSIPDRVGFSGANVLTF. CDR3 coding DNA: TGTGCCAGTAGTATCCCGGACAGGGTCGGGTTCTCTGGGGCCAACGTCCTGACTTTC. The whole variable domain, remainder taken from reference TRBV19 and TRBJ2-6, is DGGITQSPKYLFRKEGQNVTLSCEQNLNHDAMYWYRQDPGQGLRLIYYSQIVNDFQKGDIAEGYSVSREKKESFPLTVTSAQKNPTAFYLCASSIPDRVGFSGANVLTFGAGSRLTVL.

This clone was detected once. The limits of the CDR3 on the DNA are not certain, so only TCRdb's listed CDR3 is given. The rearrangement uses TRBV7-9 and TRBJ2-5; TRBD1 is taken as the D call from the table, unchecked against the DNA. Germline V CDR1 and CDR2: SEHNR, FQNEAQ (reference sequence). With termini counted, the CDR3 has 10 amino acids. Here the CDR3 reads CASSWGTGNF.

CDR3 DNA sequence: TGTGCCAGCAGACAATACAGGGGAGACACTGAAGCTTTCTTT. Encoded protein: CASRQYRGDTEAFF. V is TRBV21-1 and J is TRBJ1-1; TRBD1 was called by the table and not checked on the DNA. TRBV21-1 is an annotated pseudogene. The CDR3 is made up of 14 amino acids.

The chain carries TRBV10-3 and TRBJ1-6, with TRBD1 matching over 7 bases. Trimming removed 10 bases from V and 7 bases from J; junction bases left unmatched: 10. The CDR3 loop spans 14 amino acids. Germline assignment: CDR1 ENHRY and CDR2 SYGVKD. The CDR3 region is CATSFTGENSPLHF. The CDR3 bases are TGTGCCACCTCCTTTACAGGGGAAAATTCACCCCTCCACTTT.

The sample holds one count of this clone. The chain is built from TRBV29-1 and TRBJ2-1, with a weak D call TRBD2 (5 bases). The V end lost 0 bases, the J end lost 5 bases, and 14 bases lay between the germline ends. Per the germline V gene, CDR1 is SQVTM and CDR2 is ANQGSEA. The CDR3 contains 15 residues. DNA for the CDR3: TGCAGCGTTGAAGATCCCCAGCGGAGAAACAATGAGCAGTTCTTC. Translated: CSVEDPQRRNNEQFF.

The J gene is TRBJ1-4, the V gene TRBV18, with 7 bases identical to TRBD1. This CDR3 has 14 amino acids. V gave up 3 bases and J gave up 5 bases; unmatched junction bases: 3. CDR1 and CDR2 from the germline V gene are KGHSH and LQKENI. The DNA of the CDR3 is TGTGCCAGCTCACCCCGGGACAGCAATGAAAAACTGTTTTTT. Translation gives CASSPRDSNEKLFF.

Only a few counts were recorded for this clone. V and J are TRBV6-5 and TRBJ2-1, with 9 positions matching TRBD1. There are 16 residues in the CDR3. CDR1 and CDR2 (germline): MNHEY, SVGAGI. Losses at the gene ends were 2 bases for V and 9 bases for J; bases not matched to a gene: 11. The CDR3 DNA is TGTGCCAGCAGTTACACCGGGACAGGGACAGGTGTTGAGCAGTTCTTC. Translating it yields CASSYTGTGTGVEQFF.

V usage is TRBV7-9 and J usage is TRBJ1-1, with D perhaps matching TRBD1 (6 bases). The CDR3 is 14 residues long. Germline V gene lookup returns CDR1 SEHNR and CDR2 FQNEAQ (reference sequence). V was pared by 5 bases and J by 11 bases, with 21 bases between. CDR3 DNA: TGTGCCAGCAGCGAAACGGGGGGCCCCTCCTGGGCTTTCTTT. It is translated as CASSETGGPSWAFF. Using reference TRBV7-9 and TRBJ1-1 for the parts outside the CDR3, the full variable domain is DTGVSQNPRHKITKRGQNVTFRCDPISEHNRLYWYRQTLGQGPEFLTYFQNEAQLEKSRLLSDRFSAERPKGSFSTLEIQRTEQGDSAMYLCASSETGGPSWAFFGQGTRLTVV.

This chain connects TRBV27 to TRBJ1-1; TRBD1 matches at 8 bases. The CDR3 loop spans 14 amino acids. V shed 6 bases, J shed 5 bases, and the junction held 8 bases outside the gene matches. Looked up from germline, CDR1 is MNHEY and CDR2 is SMNVEV (reference sequence). The CDR3: CASSADRVGTEAFF. In nucleotides, the CDR3 is TGTGCCAGCAGCGCGGACAGGGTGGGGACTGAAGCTTTCTTT.

V and J are TRBV6-5 and TRBJ2-5; 10 bases match TRBD1. The germline V gene has CDR1 MNHEY and CDR2 SVGAGI. Losses at the gene ends were 6 bases for V and 7 bases for J; bases not matched to a gene: 5. This CDR3 comprises 13 residues. The CDR3 region has the DNA TGTGCCAGCAGGAGGACAGGGGGGGGGACCCAGTACTTC. This translates into CASRRTGGGTQYF.